Listed below are T cell receptor beta chains from one sample, sequenced in a study of human T cells and chemical hapten exposure. MiXCR was run by TCRdb on the RACE reads, yielding one entry per CDR3 protein. This sample has tens of thousands of distinct CDR3 sequences; 9.5% to 12% occur once, and the top ten carry about 5%. Material: whole blood, obtained in connection with sensitization to the hapten diphenylcyclopropenone (DPC). Receptors were obtained from a woman in her fifties or sixties with alopecia areata. Some clones in this sample may be carry-over from other donors' samples. The conserved cysteine and the conserved F or W are not part of the CDR3 here. The D gene is left open where the match is weak. Expanded clones get a size class; other rows say once, few or many, or leave the size out.

clone size,D gene,V gene,CDR3 protein
NA,TRBD1,TRBV18,ASSLEQGARNEQF
NA,TRBD2,TRBV15,ATSSPTSGGMKQF
NA,NA,TRBV27,ASSFQATYEQY
many,NA,TRBV5-5,ASSYLYWTEGNEKLF
NA,NA,TRBV7-3,ASSLTGGRNTEAF
many,NA,TRBV4-2,ASSRALPQTQY
few,TRBD1,TRBV12-3/TRBV12-4,ASSLGQGALRYT
many,TRBD1,TRBV6-6,ASSVPGQGNIQY
many,TRBD2,TRBV20-1,SARDYGVAGGPETQY
NA,TRBD2,TRBV20-1,SAAPGGYLAGELF
few,NA,TRBV4-2,ASSQAFSYEQY
many,NA,TRBV18,ASSPGYEQY
many,NA,TRBV29-1,SVVSDGNEKLF
few,NA,TRBV7-2,ASTIRQGNQPQH
few,NA,TRBV2,ASRSDADTQY